Each of the 13 T cell receptor beta chains below was sequenced from the same sample in a study of T cells in Graves' hyperthyroidism and ophthalmopathy. There were TCR beta CDR3 regions amplified from RNA transcripts. Using the HTBI primer set, a first-round RT-PCR was run on the TCR CDR3. TCRdb processed the multiplex PCR reads anew with MiXCR; each CDR3 protein has one entry. Altogether roughly 98,000 distinct CDR3 sequences are present, 35% to 45% being singletons, with the ten largest covering roughly a tenth. The material sequenced was peripheral blood or thyroid tissue (not recorded which). The receptors come from a woman between 25 and 40 years old with Graves' hyperthyroidism.

The DNA for the CDR3 is TGTGCCAGCAGCATAGACAGCCTCCAGGGGGTGGAGATCTCCGAGCAGTACTTC. Protein product: CASSIDSLQGVEISEQYF. The V and J genes are TRBV2 and TRBJ2-7, with 7 bases identical to TRBD1. The CDR3 spans 18 residues. Germline V gene sequence: CDR1 SNHLY, CDR2 FYNNEI. J was trimmed by 6 bases and V by 6 bases; bases with no gene match: 23.

The chain employs TRBV10-3 and TRBJ1-6; D gene unclear. V was cut by 4 bases and J by 7 bases, with 14 bases left in between. Germline CDR1 and CDR2: ENHRY and SYGVKD. The CDR3 is made up of 15 amino acids. CDR3 protein: CAISATSRVNSPLHF. The DNA for the CDR3 is TGTGCCATCAGTGCCACCAGCAGAGTCAATTCACCCCTCCACTTT.

The chain is built from TRBV15 and TRBJ2-7; 7 positions match TRBD2. V lost 3 bases, J lost 4 bases, and 9 bases stayed unmatched. The CDR3 is made up of 15 amino acids. CDR1 and CDR2 from the germline V gene are LNHNV and YYDKDF (reference sequence). For the CDR3, the DNA is TGTGCCACCAGCAGCGGAGGGAGGGGATCTTACGAGCAGTACTTC. It encodes CATSSGGRGSYEQYF.

In the case of this clonotype: Since the CDR3 does not end with the conserved phenylalanine or tryptophan, this likely comes from a read error. The limits of the CDR3 on the DNA are not certain, so only TCRdb's listed CDR3 is given. This chain connects TRBV7-8 to TRBJ1-4; the table's D gene call, TRBD1, was not cross checked with the DNA. Germline V gene lookup returns CDR1 SGHVS and CDR2 FQNEAQ. The CDR3 totals 8 residues, both ends included. The CDR3 is CASSSRQG.

This clonotype was counted between two and nine times. Just one base apart from a much larger clone, this may be a read error. The V gene is TRBV19, the J gene TRBJ1-5, with no clear D. The V end lost 3 bases, the J end lost 11 bases, and 8 bases lay between the germline ends. Germline-derived CDR1 and CDR2 are LNHDA and SQIVND (reference sequence). The CDR3 covers 11 residues. The CDR3 region has the DNA TGTGCCAGTAGTATGTGGCCAGCCCAGCATTTT. This sequence encodes CASSMWPAQHF. Filled out from reference TRBV19 and TRBJ1-5, the complete variable domain reads DGGITQSPKYLFRKEGQNVTLSCEQNLNHDAMYWYRQDPGQGLRLIYYSQIVNDFQKGDIAEGYSVSREKKESFPLTVTSAQKNPTAFYLCASSMWPAQHFGDGTRLSIL.

The genes are TRBV7-8 and TRBJ2-5; no clear D. Trimming shortened V by 5 bases and J by 9 bases, and 13 bases separated the two germline ends. Germline lookup yields CDR1 SGHVS and CDR2 FQNEAQ. The CDR3 spans 12 residues. The CDR3 DNA reads as TGTGCCAGCAGCCCCTGGATATCGCCCCAGTACTTC. This translates into CASSPWISPQYF. Using reference TRBV7-8 and TRBJ2-5 for the parts outside the CDR3, the full variable domain is GAGVSQSPRYKVAKRGQDVALRCDPISGHVSLFWYQQALGQGPEFLTYFQNEAQLDKSGLPSDRFFAERPEGSVSTLKIQRTQQEDSAVYLCASSPWISPQYFGPGTRLLVL.

This clonotype was detected ten times or more. The V call is TRBV5-6, the J call TRBJ2-7; 8 nucleotides agree with TRBD1. The V gene's germline CDR1 is SGHDT and CDR2 YYEEEE. This CDR3 is built from 15 residues. The J segment lost 1 base and the V segment lost 4 bases, leaving 7 bases of the junction unmatched. In DNA, the CDR3 is TGTGCCAGCAGCCCGCGGGGACAGGCGTCCTACGAGCAGTACTTC. Its translation is CASSPRGQASYEQYF.

This clonotype came up many times. The chain couples TRBV5-4 to TRBJ1-3, with 7 nucleotides matching TRBD1. V lost 0 bases to trimming and J lost 8 bases; unmatched junction nucleotides: 2. CDR1 is SGHNT and CDR2 is YYREEE in the germline V gene (reference sequence). There are 13 residues in the CDR3. The CDR3 DNA reads TGTGCCAGCAGCTTGGACAGGGGAGACACCATATATTTT. It encodes CASSLDRGDTIYF.

This clonotype appeared a single time. A read error may produce the germline difference seen at one junction end. V is TRBV2 and J is TRBJ1-4; no clear D gene. The CDR3 is 16 residues long. Germline CDR1 and CDR2: SNHLY and FYNNEI. CDR3 sequence: CASTTPGGRLNEELFF. For the CDR3, the DNA is TGTGCCAGCACCACCCCGGGCGGACGACTAAATGAAGAACTGTTTTTT.

Many counts were recorded for this clonotype. V is TRBV20-1 and J is TRBJ1-1; D is ambiguous. The length of the CDR3 is 11 residues. Germline V CDR1 and CDR2: DFQATT, SNEGSKA (reference sequence). The V gene lost 3 bases and the J gene lost 3 bases, with 5 bases spanning the gap. In DNA, the CDR3 is TGCAGTGCTAGCAGCGACACTGAAGCTTTCTTT. This encodes CSASSDTEAFF.

CDR3 nucleotide sequence: TGTGCCACCAGCAGACACAAGCGCGACACCGGGGAGCTGTTTTTT. Encoded protein: CATSRHKRDTGELFF. This chain links TRBV15 with TRBJ2-2; no clear D. The V end was cut by 2 bases, the J end by 3 bases, with 10 bases between. CDR3 size: 15 residues. Germline assignment: CDR1 LNHNV and CDR2 YYDKDF (reference sequence).

Turning to this clonotype: A much larger clone lies one base from this, so it may be a read error. The chain carries TRBV7-2 and TRBJ2-7; weak D call: TRBD2 (6 bases). Per the germline V gene, CDR1 is SGHTA and CDR2 is FQGNSA. This CDR3 spans 15 amino acids. V dropped 6 bases and J dropped 2 bases, with 17 bases sitting between them. The CDR3 loop reads CASSARDVAAYEQYF. For the CDR3, the DNA is TGTGCCAGCAGTGCCCGGGACGTAGCGGCCTACGAGCAGTACTTC.

Comment on this clonotype: This CDR3 fails to terminate in the conserved phenylalanine or tryptophan, so it likely reflects a read error. This chain uses TRBV7-3 with TRBJ2-5, with 9 bases aligning to TRBD1. Losses at the gene ends were 4 bases for V and 9 bases for J; bases not matched to a gene: 12. The CDR3 extends over 15 amino acids. Germline V gene lookup returns CDR1 SGHTA and CDR2 FQGTGA. The CDR3 spells CASSSSGTGSEAQYS. DNA for the CDR3: TGTGCCAGCAGCTCCTCCGGGACAGGGAGTGAGGCCCAGTACTCC.